This entry is about one T cell receptor beta chain. TCRdb keeps only in-frame clones here, not all; method: immunoSEQ multiplex PCR. The sample lists around 250,000 clones; 91% were seen once. The data were taken from a study of blood T cell repertoires in COVID-19. Across the whole study: Donors in the United States, Italy and Spain gave samples during acute or convalescent COVID-19.

This CDR3 region has 13 residues. V was clipped by 3 bases and J by 2 bases, with 7 bases between them. The TCR sequence derives from a human donor in a cohort exposed to, infected with or recovered from COVID-19 (not recorded which). The donor label of this sample is uncertain. V and J are TRBV12-3 or TRBV12-4 and TRBJ1-2; D call uncertain. The material sequenced was PBMCs or T cells enriched from blood (not recorded which). The CDR3 protein is CASSLKRNYGYTF. As DNA, the CDR3 is TGTGCCAGCAGTTTGAAACGGAACTATGGCTACACCTTC.